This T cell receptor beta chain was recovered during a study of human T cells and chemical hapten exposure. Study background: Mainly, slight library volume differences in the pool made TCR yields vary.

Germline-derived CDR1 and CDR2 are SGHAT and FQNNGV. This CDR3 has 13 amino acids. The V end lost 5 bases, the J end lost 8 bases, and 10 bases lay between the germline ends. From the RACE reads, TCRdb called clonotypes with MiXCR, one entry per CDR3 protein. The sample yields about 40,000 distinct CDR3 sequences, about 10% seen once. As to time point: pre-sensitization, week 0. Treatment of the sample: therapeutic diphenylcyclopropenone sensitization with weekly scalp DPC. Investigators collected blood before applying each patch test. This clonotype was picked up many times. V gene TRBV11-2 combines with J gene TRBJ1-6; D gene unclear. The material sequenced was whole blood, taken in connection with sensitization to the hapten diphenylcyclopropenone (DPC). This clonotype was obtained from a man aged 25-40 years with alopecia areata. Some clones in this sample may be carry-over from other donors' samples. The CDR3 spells CASSPEMYSPLHF. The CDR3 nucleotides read TGTGCCAGCAGCCCCGAGATGTATTCACCCCTCCACTTT.